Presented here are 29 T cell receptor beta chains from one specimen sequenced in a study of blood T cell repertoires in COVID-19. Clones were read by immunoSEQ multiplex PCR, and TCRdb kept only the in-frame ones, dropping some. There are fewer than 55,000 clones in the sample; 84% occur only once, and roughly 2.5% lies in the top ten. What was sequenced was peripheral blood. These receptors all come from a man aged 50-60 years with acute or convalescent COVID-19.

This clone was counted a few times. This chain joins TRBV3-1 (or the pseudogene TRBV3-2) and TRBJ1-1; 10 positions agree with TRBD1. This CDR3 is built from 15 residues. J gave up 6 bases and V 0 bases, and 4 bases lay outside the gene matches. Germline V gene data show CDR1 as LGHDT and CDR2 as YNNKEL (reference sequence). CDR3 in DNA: TGTGCCAGCAGCCAAGATCAGACAGGGGGCTCTGAAGCTTTCTTT. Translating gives CASSQDQTGGSEAFF.

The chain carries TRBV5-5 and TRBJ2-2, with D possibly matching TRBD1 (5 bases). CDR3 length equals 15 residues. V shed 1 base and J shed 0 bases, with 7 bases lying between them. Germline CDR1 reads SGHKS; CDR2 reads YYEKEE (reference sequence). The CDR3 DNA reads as TGTGCCAGCAGCTTGCAGGGCGCGAACACCGGGGAGCTGTTTTTT. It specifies CASSLQGANTGELFF.

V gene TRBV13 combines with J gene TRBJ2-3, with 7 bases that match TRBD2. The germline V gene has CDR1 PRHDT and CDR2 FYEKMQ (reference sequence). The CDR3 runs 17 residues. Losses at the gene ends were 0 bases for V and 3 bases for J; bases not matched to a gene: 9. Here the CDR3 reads CASSLGFAGVGTDTQYF. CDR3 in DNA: TGTGCCAGCAGCTTAGGCTTTGCGGGAGTAGGAACAGATACGCAGTATTTT.

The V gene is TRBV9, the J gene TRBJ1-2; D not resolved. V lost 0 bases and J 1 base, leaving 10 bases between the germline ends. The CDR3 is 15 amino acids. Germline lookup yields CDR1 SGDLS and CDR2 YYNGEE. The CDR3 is CASSVGERSNYGYTF. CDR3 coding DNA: TGTGCCAGCAGCGTAGGTGAGAGGAGTAACTATGGCTACACCTTC.

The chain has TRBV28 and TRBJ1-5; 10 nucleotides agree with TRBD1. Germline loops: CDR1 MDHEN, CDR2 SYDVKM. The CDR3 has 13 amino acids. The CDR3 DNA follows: TGTGTCGCGACAGGGGGCGCGGGTCAGCCCCAGCATTTT. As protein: CVATGGAGQPQHF.

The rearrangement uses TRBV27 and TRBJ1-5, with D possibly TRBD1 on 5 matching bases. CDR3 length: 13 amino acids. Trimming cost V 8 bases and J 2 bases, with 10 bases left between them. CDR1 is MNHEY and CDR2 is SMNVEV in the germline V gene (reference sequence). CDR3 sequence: CASPGGGNQPQHF. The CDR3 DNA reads TGTGCCAGCCCGGGGGGGGGCAATCAGCCCCAGCATTTT.

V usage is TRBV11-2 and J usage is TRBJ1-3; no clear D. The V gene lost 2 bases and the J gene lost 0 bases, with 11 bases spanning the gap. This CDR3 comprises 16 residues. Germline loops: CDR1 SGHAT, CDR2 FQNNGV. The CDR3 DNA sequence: TGTGCCAGCAGCTTATTCACCTTGAGCTCTGGAAACACCATATATTTT. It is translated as CASSLFTLSSGNTIYF.

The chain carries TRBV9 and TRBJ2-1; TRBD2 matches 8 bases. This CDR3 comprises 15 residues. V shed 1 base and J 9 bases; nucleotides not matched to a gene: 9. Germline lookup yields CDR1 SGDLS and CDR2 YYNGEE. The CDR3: CASSVWDSGVAEQFF. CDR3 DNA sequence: TGTGCCAGCAGCGTATGGGATAGCGGGGTCGCTGAGCAGTTCTTC.

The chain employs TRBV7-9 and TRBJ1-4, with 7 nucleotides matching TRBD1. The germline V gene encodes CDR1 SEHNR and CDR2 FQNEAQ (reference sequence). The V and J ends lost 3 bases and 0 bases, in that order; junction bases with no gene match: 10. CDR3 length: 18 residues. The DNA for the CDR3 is TGTGCCAGCAGCTTTCTCCCGGGACAGCGGCCAACTAATGAAAAACTGTTTTTT. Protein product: CASSFLPGQRPTNEKLFF.

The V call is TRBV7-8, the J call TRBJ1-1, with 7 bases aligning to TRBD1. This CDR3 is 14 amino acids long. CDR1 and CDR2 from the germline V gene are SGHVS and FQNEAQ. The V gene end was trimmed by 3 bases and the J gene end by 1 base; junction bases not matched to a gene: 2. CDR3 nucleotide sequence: TGTGCCAGCAGCTTTCGACAGGGGAACACTGAAGCTTTCTTT. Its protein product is CASSFRQGNTEAFF.

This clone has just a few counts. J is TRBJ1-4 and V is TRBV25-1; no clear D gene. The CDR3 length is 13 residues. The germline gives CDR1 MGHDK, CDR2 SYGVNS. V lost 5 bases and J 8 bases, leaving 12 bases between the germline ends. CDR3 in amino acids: CASSNLGGEKLFF. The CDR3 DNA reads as TGTGCCAGCAGTAATTTAGGCGGCGAAAAACTGTTTTTT.

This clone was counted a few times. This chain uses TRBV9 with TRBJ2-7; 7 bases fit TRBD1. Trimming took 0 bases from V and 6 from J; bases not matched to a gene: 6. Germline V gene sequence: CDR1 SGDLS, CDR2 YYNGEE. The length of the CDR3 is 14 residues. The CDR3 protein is CASSVGGTGAEQYF. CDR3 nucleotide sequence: TGTGCCAGCAGCGTAGGGGGAACAGGGGCCGAGCAGTACTTC.

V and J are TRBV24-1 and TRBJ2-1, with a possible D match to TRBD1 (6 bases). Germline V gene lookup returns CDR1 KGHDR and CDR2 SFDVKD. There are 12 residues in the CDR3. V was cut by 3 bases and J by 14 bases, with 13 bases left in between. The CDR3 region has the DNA TGTGCCACCAGTGATGGGGGCCAGGCCAAGTTCTTC. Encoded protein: CATSDGGQAKFF.

In nucleotides, the CDR3 is TGTGCCAGCAGCCAATCGGATCAGCCCCAGCATTTT. This translates into CASSQSDQPQHF. V is TRBV3-1 (or the pseudogene TRBV3-2) and J is TRBJ1-5; no definite D call. This CDR3 spans 12 amino acids. Germline CDR1 and CDR2: LGHDT and YNNKEL (reference sequence). V lost 2 bases and J 5 bases, leaving 4 bases between the germline ends.

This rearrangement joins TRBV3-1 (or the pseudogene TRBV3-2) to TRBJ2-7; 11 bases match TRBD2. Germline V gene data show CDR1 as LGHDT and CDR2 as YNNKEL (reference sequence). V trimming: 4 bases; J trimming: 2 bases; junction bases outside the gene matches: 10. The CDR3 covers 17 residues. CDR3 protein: CASSLSSVAGGPYEQYF. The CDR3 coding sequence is TGTGCCAGCAGCCTCTCCTCCGTAGCGGGGGGGCCCTACGAGCAGTACTTC.

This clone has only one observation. The CDR3 sequence: CASSQAGAGLAKTYEQYF. DNA for the CDR3: TGCGCCAGCAGCCAAGCGGGGGCGGGACTAGCGAAGACCTACGAGCAGTACTTC. The rearrangement joins TRBV4-1 to TRBJ2-7, with 10 bases lining up with TRBD2. Looked up from germline, CDR1 is MGHRA and CDR2 is YSYEKL. V trimming: 1 base; J trimming: 2 bases; junction bases outside the gene matches: 11. The CDR3 has 18 residues.

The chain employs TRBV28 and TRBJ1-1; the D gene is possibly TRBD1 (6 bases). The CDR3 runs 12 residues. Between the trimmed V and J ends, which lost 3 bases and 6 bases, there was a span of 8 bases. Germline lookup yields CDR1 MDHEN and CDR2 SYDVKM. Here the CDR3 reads CASSLPGAEAFF. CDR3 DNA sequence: TGTGCCAGCAGTTTGCCAGGGGCTGAAGCTTTCTTT.

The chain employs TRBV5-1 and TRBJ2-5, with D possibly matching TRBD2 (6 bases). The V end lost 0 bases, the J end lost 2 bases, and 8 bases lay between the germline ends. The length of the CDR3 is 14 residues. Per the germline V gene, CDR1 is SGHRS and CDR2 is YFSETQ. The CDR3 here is CASSLGGVQETQYF. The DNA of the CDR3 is TGCGCCAGCAGCTTGGGCGGGGTGCAAGAGACCCAGTACTTC.

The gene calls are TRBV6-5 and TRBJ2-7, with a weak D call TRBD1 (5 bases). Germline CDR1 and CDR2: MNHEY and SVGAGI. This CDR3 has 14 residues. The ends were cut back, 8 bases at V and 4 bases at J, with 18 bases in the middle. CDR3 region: CASGAGLGMYEQYF. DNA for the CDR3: TGTGCCAGCGGGGCTGGTTTGGGGATGTACGAGCAGTACTTC.

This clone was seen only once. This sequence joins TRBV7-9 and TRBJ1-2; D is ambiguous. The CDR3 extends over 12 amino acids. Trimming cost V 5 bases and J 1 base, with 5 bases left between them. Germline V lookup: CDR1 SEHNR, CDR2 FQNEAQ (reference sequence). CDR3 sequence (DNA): TGTGCCAGCAGCCCCCGTAACTATGGCTACACCTTC. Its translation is CASSPRNYGYTF.

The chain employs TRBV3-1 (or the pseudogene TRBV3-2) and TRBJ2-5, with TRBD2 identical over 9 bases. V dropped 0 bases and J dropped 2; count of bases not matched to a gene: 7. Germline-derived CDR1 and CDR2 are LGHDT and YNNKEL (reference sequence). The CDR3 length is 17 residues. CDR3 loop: CASSQDLLAGLQETQYF. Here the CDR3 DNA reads TGTGCCAGCAGCCAAGATTTGCTAGCGGGGCTTCAAGAGACCCAGTACTTC.

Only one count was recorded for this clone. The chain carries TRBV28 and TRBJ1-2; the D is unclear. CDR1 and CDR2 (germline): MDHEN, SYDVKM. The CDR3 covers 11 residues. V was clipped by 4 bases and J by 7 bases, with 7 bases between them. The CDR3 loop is CASSSQLGYTF. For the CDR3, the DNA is TGTGCCAGCAGTTCGCAACTTGGCTACACCTTC.

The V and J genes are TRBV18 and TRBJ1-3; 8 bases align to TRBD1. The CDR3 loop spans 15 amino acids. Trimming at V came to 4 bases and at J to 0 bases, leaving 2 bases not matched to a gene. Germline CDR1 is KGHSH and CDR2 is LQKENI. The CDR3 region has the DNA TGTGCCAGCTCACTGGGACAGGCCTCTGGAAACACCATATATTTT. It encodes CASSLGQASGNTIYF.

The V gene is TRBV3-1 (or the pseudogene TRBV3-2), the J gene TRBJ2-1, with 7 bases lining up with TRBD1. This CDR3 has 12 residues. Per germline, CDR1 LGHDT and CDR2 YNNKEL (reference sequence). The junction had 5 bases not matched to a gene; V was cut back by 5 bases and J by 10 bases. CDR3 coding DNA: TGTGCCAGCAGCTACCAGACAGGGGAGCAGTTCTTC. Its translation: CASSYQTGEQFF.

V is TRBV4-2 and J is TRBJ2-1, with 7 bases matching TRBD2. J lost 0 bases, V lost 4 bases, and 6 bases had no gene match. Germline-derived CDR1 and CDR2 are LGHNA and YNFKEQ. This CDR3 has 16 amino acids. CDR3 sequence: CASSPRGGSSYNEQFF. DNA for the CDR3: TGTGCCAGCAGCCCTAGGGGAGGGAGCTCCTACAATGAGCAGTTCTTC.

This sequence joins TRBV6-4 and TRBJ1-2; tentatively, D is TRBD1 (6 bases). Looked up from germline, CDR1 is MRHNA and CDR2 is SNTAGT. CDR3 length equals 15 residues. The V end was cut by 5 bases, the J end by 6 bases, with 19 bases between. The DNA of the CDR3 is TGTGCCAGCAGTCCCCTACCCGACAGGACCCATGGCTACACCTTC. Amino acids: CASSPLPDRTHGYTF.

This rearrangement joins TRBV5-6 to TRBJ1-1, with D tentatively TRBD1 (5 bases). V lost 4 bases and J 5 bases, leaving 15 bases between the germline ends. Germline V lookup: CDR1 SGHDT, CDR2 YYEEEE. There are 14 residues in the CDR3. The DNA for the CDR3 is TGTGCCAGCAGCCGGGGGGGAAGAGGGACTGAAGCTTTCTTT. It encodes CASSRGGRGTEAFF.

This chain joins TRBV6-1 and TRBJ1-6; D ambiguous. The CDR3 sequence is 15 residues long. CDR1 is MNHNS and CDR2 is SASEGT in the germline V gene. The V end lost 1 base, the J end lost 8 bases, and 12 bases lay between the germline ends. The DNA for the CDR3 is TGTGCCAGCAGTGAAGTTAAGGGAGAGCATTCACCCCTCCACTTT. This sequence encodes CASSEVKGEHSPLHF.

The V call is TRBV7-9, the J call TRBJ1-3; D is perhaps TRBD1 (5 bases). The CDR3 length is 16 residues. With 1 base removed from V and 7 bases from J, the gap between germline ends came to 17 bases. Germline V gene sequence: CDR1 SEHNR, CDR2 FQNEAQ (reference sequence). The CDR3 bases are TGTGCCAGCAGCTTAGACCCGGGACGGGAGGGCAACACCATATATTTT. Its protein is CASSLDPGREGNTIYF.